This TCR beta chain derives from a study of T cell responses to AZD1222 COVID-19 vaccine. Study-wide results and caveats: Just a handful of AZD1222 recipients were seropositive at baseline. Across the whole spike, CD4 TCRs peaked at regions 160-218 and 743-854.

For this clone: Its specificity is unknown.

Second-dose recipients at about 4 or about 12 weeks were treated as one pooled group. Trimming left V 0 bases short and J 2 bases short, with 5 bases between. The CDR3 runs 13 residues. CDR1 is SEHNR and CDR2 is FQNEAQ in the germline V gene (reference sequence). Measured with immunoSEQ multiplex PCR; TCRdb has only the in-frame clones, and not every one. The sample holds some 120,000 clones, almost 95% seen once. This specimen consisted of peripheral blood, obtained 28 days after the second AZD1222 dose. The TCR comes from an adult who received the AZD1222 COVID-19 vaccine. This chain joins TRBV7-9 and TRBJ2-7; unclear D gene. The CDR3 sequence is CASSLANTYEQYF. The CDR3 DNA reads as TGTGCCAGCAGCTTAGCTAATACCTACGAGCAGTACTTC.